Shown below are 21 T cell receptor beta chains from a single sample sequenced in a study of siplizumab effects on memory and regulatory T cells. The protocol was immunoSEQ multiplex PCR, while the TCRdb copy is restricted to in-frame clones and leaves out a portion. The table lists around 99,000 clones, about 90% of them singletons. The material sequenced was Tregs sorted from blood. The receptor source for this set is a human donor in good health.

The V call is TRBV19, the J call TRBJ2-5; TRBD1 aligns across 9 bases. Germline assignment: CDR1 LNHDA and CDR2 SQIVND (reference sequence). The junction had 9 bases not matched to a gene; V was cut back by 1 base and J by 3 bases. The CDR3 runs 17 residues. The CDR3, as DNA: TGTGCCAGTAGTATAGGTGCCGGGACAGGGCATGAAGAGACCCAGTACTTC. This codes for CASSIGAGTGHEETQYF.

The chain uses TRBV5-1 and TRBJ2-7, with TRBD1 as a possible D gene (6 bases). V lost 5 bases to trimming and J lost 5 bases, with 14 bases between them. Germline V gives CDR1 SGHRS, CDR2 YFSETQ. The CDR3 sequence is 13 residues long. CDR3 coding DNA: TGCGCCAGCAGTGGAGGACAGATAAACGAGCAGTACTTC. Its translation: CASSGGQINEQYF.

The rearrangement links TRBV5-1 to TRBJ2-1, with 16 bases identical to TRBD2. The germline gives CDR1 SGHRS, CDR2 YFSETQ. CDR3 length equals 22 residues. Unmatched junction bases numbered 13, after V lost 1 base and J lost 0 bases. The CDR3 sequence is CASSLTGLAGGLRPSSYNEQFF. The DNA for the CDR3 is TGCGCCAGCAGCTTGACGGGACTAGCGGGAGGGCTTAGACCGAGCTCCTACAATGAGCAGTTCTTC.

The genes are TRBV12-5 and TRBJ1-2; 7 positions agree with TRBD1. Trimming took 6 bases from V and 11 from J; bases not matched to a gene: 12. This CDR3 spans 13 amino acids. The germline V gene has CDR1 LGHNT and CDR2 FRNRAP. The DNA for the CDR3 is TGTGCTAGTGGAAAATCCGGGACAGTCTCTTACACCTTC. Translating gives CASGKSGTVSYTF.

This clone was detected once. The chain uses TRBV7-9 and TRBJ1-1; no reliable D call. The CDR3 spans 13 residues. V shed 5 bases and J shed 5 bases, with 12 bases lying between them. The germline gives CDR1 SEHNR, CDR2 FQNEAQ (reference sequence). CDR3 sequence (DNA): TGTGCCAGCAGCCCCCCGCCGGGTACTGAAGCTTTCTTT. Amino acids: CASSPPPGTEAFF.

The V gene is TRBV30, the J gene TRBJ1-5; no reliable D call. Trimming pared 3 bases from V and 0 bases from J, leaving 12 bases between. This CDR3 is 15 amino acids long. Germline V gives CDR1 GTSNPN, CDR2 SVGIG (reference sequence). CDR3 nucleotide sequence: TGTGCCTGGAGCGCTGGAGAGTATAGCAATCAGCCCCAGCATTTT. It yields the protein CAWSAGEYSNQPQHF.

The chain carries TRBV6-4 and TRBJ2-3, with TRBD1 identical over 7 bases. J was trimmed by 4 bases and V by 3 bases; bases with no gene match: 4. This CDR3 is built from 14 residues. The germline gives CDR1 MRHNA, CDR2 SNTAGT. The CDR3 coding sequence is TGTGCCAGCAGTGATAAACAGGGGCCAGATACGCAGTATTTT. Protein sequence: CASSDKQGPDTQYF.

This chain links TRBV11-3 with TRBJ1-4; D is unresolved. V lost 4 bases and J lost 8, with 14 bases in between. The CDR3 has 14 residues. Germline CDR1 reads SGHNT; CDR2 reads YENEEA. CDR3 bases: TGTGCCAGCAGCTCCGACGCGGGATGGGAAAAACTGTTTTTT. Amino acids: CASSSDAGWEKLFF.

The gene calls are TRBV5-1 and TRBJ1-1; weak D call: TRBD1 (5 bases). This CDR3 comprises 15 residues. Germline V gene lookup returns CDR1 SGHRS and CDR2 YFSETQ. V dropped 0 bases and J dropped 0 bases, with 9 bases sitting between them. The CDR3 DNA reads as TGCGCCAGCAGCTTGGAGGCAGGGTTGAACACTGAAGCTTTCTTT. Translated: CASSLEAGLNTEAFF.

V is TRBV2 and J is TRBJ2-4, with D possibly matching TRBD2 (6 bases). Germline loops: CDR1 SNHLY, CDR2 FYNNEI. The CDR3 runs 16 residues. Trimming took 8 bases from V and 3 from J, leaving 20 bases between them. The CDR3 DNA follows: TGTGCCAGCGGAGGGGCGGGGTCGGTTGGCAAAAACATTCAGTACTTC. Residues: CASGGAGSVGKNIQYF.

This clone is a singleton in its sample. DNA of the CDR3: TGTGCCAGCAGCGTCTCCAGGGGGCGCACAGATACGCAGTATTTT. Translating gives CASSVSRGRTDTQYF. This sequence joins TRBV9 and TRBJ2-3; 8 bases fit TRBD1. Germline CDR1 reads SGDLS; CDR2 reads YYNGEE. V lost 2 bases to trimming and J lost 1 base; unmatched junction nucleotides: 3. The CDR3 has 15 amino acids. Using reference TRBV9 and TRBJ2-3 for the parts outside the CDR3, the full variable domain is DSGVTQTPKHLITATGQRVTLRCSPRSGDLSVYWYQQSLDQGLQFLIQYYNGEERAKGNILERFSAQQFPDLHSELNLSSLELGDSALYFCASSVSRGRTDTQYFGPGTRLTVL.

For the CDR3, the DNA is TGTGCCAGCAGCTTTTGGGGGGCGGGAGGTGAAAAACTGTTTTTT. Its translation: CASSFWGAGGEKLFF. The V gene is TRBV7-8, the J gene TRBJ1-4; weak D call: TRBD1 (6 bases). V was trimmed by 3 bases and J by 7 bases, leaving 15 bases between them. CDR1 is SGHVS, CDR2 FQNEAQ, per germline. CDR3 length: 15 residues.

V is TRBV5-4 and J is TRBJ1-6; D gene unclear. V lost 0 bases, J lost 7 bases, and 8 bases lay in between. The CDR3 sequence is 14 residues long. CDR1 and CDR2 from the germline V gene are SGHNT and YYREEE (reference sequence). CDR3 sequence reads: CASSLVSLNSPLHF. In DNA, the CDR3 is TGTGCCAGCAGCTTGGTTTCATTAAATTCACCCCTCCACTTT. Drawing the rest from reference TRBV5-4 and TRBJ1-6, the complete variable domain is ETGVTQSPTHLIKTRGQQVTLRCSSQSGHNTVSWYQQALGQGPQFIFQYYREEENGRGNFPPRFSGLQFPNYSSELNVNALELDDSALYLCASSLVSLNSPLHFGNGTRLTVT.

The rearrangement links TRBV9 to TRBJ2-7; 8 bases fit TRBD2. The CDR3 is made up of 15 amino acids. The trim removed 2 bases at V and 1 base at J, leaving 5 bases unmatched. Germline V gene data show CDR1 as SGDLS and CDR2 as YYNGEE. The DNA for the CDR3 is TGTGCCAGCAGCGTGAGAGGACTAGCATCCTACGAGCAGTACTTC. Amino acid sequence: CASSVRGLASYEQYF.

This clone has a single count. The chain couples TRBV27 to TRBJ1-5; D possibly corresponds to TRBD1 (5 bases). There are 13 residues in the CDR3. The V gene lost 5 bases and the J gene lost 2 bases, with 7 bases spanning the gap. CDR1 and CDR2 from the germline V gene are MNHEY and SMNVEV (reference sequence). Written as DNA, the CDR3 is TGTGCCAGCAGTACGACAGGCAATCAGCCCCAGCATTTT. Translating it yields CASSTTGNQPQHF.

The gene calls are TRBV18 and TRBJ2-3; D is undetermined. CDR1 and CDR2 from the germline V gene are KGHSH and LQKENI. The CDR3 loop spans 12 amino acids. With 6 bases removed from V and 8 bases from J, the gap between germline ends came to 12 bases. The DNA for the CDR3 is TGTGCCAGCTCCTGGGCCCAAGGTACGCAGTATTTT. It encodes CASSWAQGTQYF.

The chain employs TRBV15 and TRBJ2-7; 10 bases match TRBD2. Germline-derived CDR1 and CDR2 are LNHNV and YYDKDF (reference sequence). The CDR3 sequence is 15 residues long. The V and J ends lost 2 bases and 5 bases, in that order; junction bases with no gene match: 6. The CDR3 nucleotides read TGTGCCACCAGCAGACAGCTAGCGGGAGTACACGAGCAGTACTTC. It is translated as CATSRQLAGVHEQYF.

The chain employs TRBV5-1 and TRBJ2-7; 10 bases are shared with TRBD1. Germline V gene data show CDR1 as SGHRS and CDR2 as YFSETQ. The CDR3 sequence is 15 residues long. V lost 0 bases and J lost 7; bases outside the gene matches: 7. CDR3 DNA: TGCGCCAGCAGCTTGGGGACAGGGGGATCTTGGGAGCAGTACTTC. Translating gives CASSLGTGGSWEQYF. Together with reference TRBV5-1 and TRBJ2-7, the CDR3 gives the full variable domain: KAGVTQTPRYLIKTRGQQVTLSCSPISGHRSVSWYQQTPGQGLQFLFEYFSETQRNKGNFPGRFSGRQFSNSRSEMNVSTLELGDSALYLCASSLGTGGSWEQYFGPGTRLTVT.

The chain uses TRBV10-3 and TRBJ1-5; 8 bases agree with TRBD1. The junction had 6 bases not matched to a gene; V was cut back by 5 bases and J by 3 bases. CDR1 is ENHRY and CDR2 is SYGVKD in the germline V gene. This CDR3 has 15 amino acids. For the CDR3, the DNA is TGTGCCATCAGTTCAGGGGGCAAACTCAATCAGCCCCAGCATTTT. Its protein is CAISSGGKLNQPQHF.

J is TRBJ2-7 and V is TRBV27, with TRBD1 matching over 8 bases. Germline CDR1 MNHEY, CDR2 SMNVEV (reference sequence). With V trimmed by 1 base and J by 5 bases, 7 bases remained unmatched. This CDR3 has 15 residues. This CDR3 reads CASSLWGQVHNEQYF. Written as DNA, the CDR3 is TGTGCCAGCAGTTTATGGGGACAGGTACACAACGAGCAGTACTTC.

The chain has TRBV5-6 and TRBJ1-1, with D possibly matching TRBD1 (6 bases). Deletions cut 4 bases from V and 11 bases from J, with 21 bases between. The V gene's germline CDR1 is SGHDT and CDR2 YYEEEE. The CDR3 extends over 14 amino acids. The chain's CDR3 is CASSLPGQALVAFF. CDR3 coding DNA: TGTGCCAGCAGCCTTCCGGGACAAGCCCTTGTGGCTTTCTTT.